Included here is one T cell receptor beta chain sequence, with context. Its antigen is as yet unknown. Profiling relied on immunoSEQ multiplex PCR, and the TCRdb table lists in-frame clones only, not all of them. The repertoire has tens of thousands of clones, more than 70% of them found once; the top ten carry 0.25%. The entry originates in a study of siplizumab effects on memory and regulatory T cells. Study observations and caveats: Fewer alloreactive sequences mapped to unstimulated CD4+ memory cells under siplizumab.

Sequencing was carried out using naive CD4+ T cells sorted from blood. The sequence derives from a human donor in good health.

DNA for the CDR3: TGTGCCAGCAGCTTGGACGGAGTCTCTGGAAACACCATATATTTT. Protein: CASSLDGVSGNTIYF. The chain couples TRBV5-4 to TRBJ1-3; D call uncertain. From germline, CDR1 is SGHNT and CDR2 YYREEE (reference sequence). The CDR3 length is 15 residues. The ends were cut back, 0 bases at V and 0 bases at J, with 7 bases in the middle.